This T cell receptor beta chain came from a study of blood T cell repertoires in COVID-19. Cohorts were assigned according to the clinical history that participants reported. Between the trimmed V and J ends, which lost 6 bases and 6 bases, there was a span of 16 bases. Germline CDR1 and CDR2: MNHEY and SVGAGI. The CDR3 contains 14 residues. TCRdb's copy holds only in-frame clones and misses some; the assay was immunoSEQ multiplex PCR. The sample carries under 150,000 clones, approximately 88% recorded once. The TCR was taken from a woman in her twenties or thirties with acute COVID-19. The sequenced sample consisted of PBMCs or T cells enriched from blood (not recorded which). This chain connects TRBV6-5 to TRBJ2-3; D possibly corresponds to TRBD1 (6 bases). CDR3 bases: TGTGCCAGCAGGACGAACAGGGCATACGATACGCAGTATTTT. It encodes CASRTNRAYDTQYF.